These 15 T cell receptor beta chains share one sample of origin, sequenced in a study of blood T cells in healthy people across ages. The authors ran a second PCR of about 6 to 11 cycles using a sample-barcoded 5' primer and a J-beta primer mix. TCRdb passed the 5' RACE reads through MiXCR, listing each CDR3 protein once. The sample lists roughly 800,000 distinct CDR3 sequences; under 30% were seen once. These data were also reused for a study on T cells of mothers and their children.

The sample comprised blood. The receptor set was obtained from a boy between 5 and 17 years old in good health.

V gene TRBV7-9 combines with J gene TRBJ2-7, with D unclear. CDR3 size: 15 residues. The germline V gene has CDR1 SEHNR and CDR2 FQNEAQ (reference sequence). Trimming cost V 5 bases and J 6 bases, with 20 bases left between them. Here the CDR3 DNA reads TGTGCCAGCAGCCCCGGGCCCCGGTATAGTTTCGAGCAGTACTTC. This encodes CASSPGPRYSFEQYF.

This clonotype was recorded a few times. The chain combines TRBV7-6 with TRBJ1-5; 10 bases are shared with TRBD1. V dropped 1 base and J dropped 8; count of bases not matched to a gene: 11. Germline V gene sequence: CDR1 SGHVS, CDR2 FNYEAQ. The CDR3 sequence is 17 residues long. In DNA, the CDR3 is TGTGCCAGCAGCTTAGTCCCTCCGGGACAGGGGCGGGAGCCCCAGCATTTT. It translates to CASSLVPPGQGREPQHF.

In this sample, this clonotype turned up many times. The chain is built from TRBV7-9 and TRBJ2-7; D might be TRBD1 (5 bases). The CDR3 runs to 14 residues. The V end was cut by 2 bases, the J end by 4 bases, with 12 bases between. Looked up from germline, CDR1 is SEHNR and CDR2 is FQNEAQ (reference sequence). CDR3 in amino acids: CASSLSGRDYEQYF. CDR3 DNA: TGTGCCAGCAGCTTATCGGGCAGGGATTACGAGCAGTACTTC. The full variable domain, its missing parts supplied by reference TRBV7-9 and TRBJ2-7, is DTGVSQNPRHKITKRGQNVTFRCDPISEHNRLYWYRQTLGQGPEFLTYFQNEAQLEKSRLLSDRFSAERPKGSFSTLEIQRTEQGDSAMYLCASSLSGRDYEQYFGPGTRLTVT.

This clonotype occurred a few times. The rearrangement uses TRBV12-3 or TRBV12-4 and TRBJ2-5; D tentatively reads TRBD1 or TRBD2 (6 bases each). The J call may be mistaken, given a closer DNA end match to TRBJ2-7. The CDR3 spans 16 residues. The CDR3 nucleotides are TGTGCCAGCAGTATCCCCACGGGGGCCGGGGTCTACGAGCAGTACTTC. It encodes CASSIPTGAGVYEQYF.

Only a few counts were recorded for this clonotype. An end of the junction does not agree with germline; a read error may underlie this. V is TRBV5-5 and J is TRBJ2-7; a weak D match, TRBD1 (5 bases). The CDR3 has 14 amino acids. Germline CDR1 reads SGHKS; CDR2 reads YYEKEE (reference sequence). The CDR3 DNA is TGTGCCAGCAGCTTGGGCCTACTGGGGCTGGAGCAGCACTTC. This gives the protein CASSLGLLGLEQHF.

This clonotype was seen more than once but under ten times. This sequence joins TRBV11-2 and TRBJ2-5; 12 positions match TRBD2. Near its end, the DNA agrees better with TRBJ2-1, so the J call may be wrong. The CDR3 length is 15 residues. CDR1 SGHAT and CDR2 FQNNGV come from the germline V gene. This CDR3 is CASSLSSGGVNEQFF. CDR3 nucleotides: TGTGCCAGCAGCTTATCTAGCGGGGGGGTTAATGAGCAGTTCTTC.

The genes are TRBV5-1 and TRBJ2-1, with D perhaps matching TRBD1 (5 bases). Looked up from germline, CDR1 is SGHRS and CDR2 is YFSETQ. This CDR3 has 19 residues. V lost 0 bases, J lost 4 bases, and 23 bases lay in between. This CDR3 reads CASSLGLNSAGNVYNEQFF. CDR3 bases: TGCGCCAGCAGCTTGGGCCTCAATTCAGCAGGGAATGTGTACAATGAGCAGTTCTTC.

The rearrangement joins TRBV21-1 to TRBJ2-4; the table's D call, TRBD1, was not checked against the DNA. TRBV21-1 is a documented pseudogene. The CDR3 spans 19 residues. Here the CDR3 reads CASSPRGTGFEVAKNIQYF. The CDR3 nucleotides are TGTGCCAGCAGCCCCCGGGGGACAGGGTTTGAGGTAGCCAAAAACATTCAGTACTTC.

This clonotype was recorded a few times. The CDR3 region has the DNA TGTGCCAGCAGCCTAGTGGGCGCTTGGGAGCAGTTCTTC. Translating gives CASSLVGAWEQFF. The genes are TRBV11-2 and TRBJ2-1; D not resolved. Trimming took 5 bases from V and 10 from J, leaving 15 bases between them. The CDR3 covers 13 residues. Germline V gives CDR1 SGHAT, CDR2 FQNNGV.

This clonotype was observed a handful of times. CDR3 nucleotides: TGTGCCAGCACCTTAGGGGGATCTAACTACGAGCAGTACTTC. This codes for CASTLGGSNYEQYF. This chain uses TRBV12-3 or TRBV12-4 with TRBJ2-7; D possibly corresponds to TRBD1 (6 bases). V lost 7 bases, J lost 3 bases, and 16 bases lay in between. CDR3 length equals 14 residues.

The table lists this clonotype with a few counts. The chain couples TRBV3-1 to TRBJ2-5; D perhaps matches TRBD1 (6 bases). The J call could be wrong; TRBJ2-7 is a better fit for the DNA end. CDR1 is LGHDT and CDR2 is YNNKEL in the germline V gene (reference sequence). This CDR3 is built from 14 residues. The CDR3 here is CASSQGGGNYEQYF. As DNA, the CDR3 is TGTGCCAGCAGCCAAGGTGGGGGCAACTACGAGCAGTACTTC.

This chain connects TRBV20-1 to TRBJ2-7, with no clear D. V was pared by 0 bases and J by 0 bases, with 12 bases between. This CDR3 spans 15 amino acids. Germline assignment: CDR1 DFQATT and CDR2 SNEGSKA (reference sequence). CDR3: CSARDARLGSYEQYF. CDR3 nucleotide sequence: TGCAGTGCTAGAGACGCCCGGTTAGGCTCCTACGAGCAGTACTTC.

This chain joins TRBV12-3 or TRBV12-4 and TRBJ1-2; maybe TRBD1 (6 bases). Between the trimmed V and J ends, which lost 4 bases and 7 bases, there was a span of 10 bases. This CDR3 spans 12 amino acids. CDR3 in DNA: TGTGCCAGCAGTTCGGACAGATCTGGCTACACCTTC. This translates into CASSSDRSGYTF.

This clonotype was detected only a few times. This chain uses TRBV25-1 with TRBJ1-2; D possibly corresponds to TRBD1 (6 bases). Per germline, CDR1 MGHDK and CDR2 SYGVNS. Trimming took off 0 bases at V and 6 bases at J, with 14 bases between the two ends. This CDR3 has 15 amino acids. The CDR3 bases are TGTGCCAGCAGTGAATACGAAGCAGGGGCTCATGGCTACACCTTC. It yields the protein CASSEYEAGAHGYTF.

The V gene is TRBV6-5, the J gene TRBJ2-5; perhaps TRBD2 as D (5 bases). The J call is uncertain, as TRBJ2-7 better fits the DNA end. Germline CDR1 is MNHEY and CDR2 is SVGAGI. The CDR3 length is 14 residues. The CDR3 sequence is CASALYRGSYEQYF. The CDR3 coding sequence is TGTGCCAGCGCGCTGTATCGAGGGTCTTACGAGCAGTACTTC.